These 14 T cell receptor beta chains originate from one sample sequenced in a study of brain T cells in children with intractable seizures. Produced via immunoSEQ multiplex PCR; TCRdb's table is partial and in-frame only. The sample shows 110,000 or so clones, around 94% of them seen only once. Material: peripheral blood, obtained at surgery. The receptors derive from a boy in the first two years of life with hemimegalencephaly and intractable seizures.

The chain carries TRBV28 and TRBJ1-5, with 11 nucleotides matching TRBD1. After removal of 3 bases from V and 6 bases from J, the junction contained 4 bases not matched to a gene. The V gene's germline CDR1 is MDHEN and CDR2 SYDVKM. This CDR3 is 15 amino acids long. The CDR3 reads CASSLSGTGGQPQHF. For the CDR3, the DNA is TGTGCCAGCAGTTTGTCCGGGACAGGGGGTCAGCCCCAGCATTTT.

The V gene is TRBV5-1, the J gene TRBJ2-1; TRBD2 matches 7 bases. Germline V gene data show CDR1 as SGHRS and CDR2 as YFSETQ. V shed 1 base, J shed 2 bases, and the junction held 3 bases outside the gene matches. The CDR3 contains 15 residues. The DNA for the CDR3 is TGCGCCAGCAGCTTGAGGGAGGGACCCTACAATGAGCAGTTCTTC. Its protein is CASSLREGPYNEQFF.

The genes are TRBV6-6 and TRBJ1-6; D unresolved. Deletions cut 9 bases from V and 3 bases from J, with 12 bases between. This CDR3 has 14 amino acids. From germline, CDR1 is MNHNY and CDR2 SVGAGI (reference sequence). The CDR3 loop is CASYRAFYNSPLHF. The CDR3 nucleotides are TGTGCCAGTTACCGGGCCTTCTATAATTCACCCCTCCACTTT.

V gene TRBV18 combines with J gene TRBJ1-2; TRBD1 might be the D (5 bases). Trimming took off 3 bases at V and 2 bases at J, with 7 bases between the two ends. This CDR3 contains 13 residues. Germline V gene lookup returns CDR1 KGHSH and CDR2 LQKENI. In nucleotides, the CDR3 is TGTGCCAGCTCACCGTCAGGGAACTATGGCTACACCTTC. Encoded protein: CASSPSGNYGYTF.

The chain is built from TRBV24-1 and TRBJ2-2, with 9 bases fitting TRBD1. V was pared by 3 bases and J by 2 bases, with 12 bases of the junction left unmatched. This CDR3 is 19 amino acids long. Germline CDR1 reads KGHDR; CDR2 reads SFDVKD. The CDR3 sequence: CATSDPGTGKGGNTGELFF. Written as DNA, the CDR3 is TGTGCCACCAGTGATCCCGGGACAGGGAAGGGGGGAAACACCGGGGAGCTGTTTTTT.

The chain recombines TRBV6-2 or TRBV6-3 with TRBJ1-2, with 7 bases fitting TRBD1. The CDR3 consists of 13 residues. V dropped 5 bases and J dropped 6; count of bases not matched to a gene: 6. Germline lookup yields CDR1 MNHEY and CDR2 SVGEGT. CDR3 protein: CASSRQGENGYTF. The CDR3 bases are TGTGCCAGCAGTAGACAGGGAGAGAATGGCTACACCTTC.

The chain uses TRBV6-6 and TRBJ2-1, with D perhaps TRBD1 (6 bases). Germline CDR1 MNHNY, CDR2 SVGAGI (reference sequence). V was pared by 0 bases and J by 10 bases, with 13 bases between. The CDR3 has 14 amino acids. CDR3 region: CASSYSPGGKEQFF. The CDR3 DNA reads TGTGCCAGCAGTTACTCCCCTGGGGGCAAGGAGCAGTTCTTC.

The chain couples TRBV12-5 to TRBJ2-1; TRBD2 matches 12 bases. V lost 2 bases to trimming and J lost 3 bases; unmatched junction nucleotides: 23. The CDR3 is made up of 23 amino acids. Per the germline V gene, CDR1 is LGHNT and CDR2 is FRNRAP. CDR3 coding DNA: TGTGCTAGTGGTTTGCCCTATTTCCCCTGGCTAGCGGGAGGGCCCTACGTCTACAATGAGCAGTTCTTC. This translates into CASGLPYFPWLAGGPYVYNEQFF. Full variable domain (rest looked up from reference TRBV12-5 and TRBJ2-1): DARVTQTPRHKVTEMGQEVTMRCQPILGHNTVFWYRQTMMQGLELLAYFRNRAPLDDSGMPKDRFSAEMPDATLATLKIQPSEPRDSAVYFCASGLPYFPWLAGGPYVYNEQFFGPGTRLTVL.

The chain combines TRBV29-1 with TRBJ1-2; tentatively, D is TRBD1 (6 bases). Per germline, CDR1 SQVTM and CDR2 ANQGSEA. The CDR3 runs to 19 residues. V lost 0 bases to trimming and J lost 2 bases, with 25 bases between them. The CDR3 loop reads CSVEDPLTGLSSPNYGYTF. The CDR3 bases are TGCAGCGTTGAAGATCCGCTCACAGGGTTATCTTCCCCAAACTATGGCTACACCTTC.

The CDR3 region is CASSYGQQRSSYNSPLHF. The CDR3 DNA reads as TGTGCCAGCAGCTATGGACAGCAAAGGAGCTCCTATAATTCACCCCTCCACTTT. V and J are TRBV27 and TRBJ1-6; D is possibly TRBD1 (6 bases). V lost 6 bases and J lost 0, with 18 bases in between. CDR3 size: 18 residues. CDR1 is MNHEY, CDR2 SMNVEV, per germline (reference sequence).

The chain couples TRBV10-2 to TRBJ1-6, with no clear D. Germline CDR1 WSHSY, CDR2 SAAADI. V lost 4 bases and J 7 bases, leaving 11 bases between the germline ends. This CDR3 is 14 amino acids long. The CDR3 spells CASSVGVGNSPLHF. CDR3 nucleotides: TGCGCCAGCAGTGTGGGTGTGGGGAATTCACCCCTCCACTTT.

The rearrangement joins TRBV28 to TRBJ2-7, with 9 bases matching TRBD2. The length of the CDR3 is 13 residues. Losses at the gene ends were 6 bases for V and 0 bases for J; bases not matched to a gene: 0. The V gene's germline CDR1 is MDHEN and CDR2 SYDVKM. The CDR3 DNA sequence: TGTGCCAGCAGGACTAGCGGCTCCTACGAGCAGTACTTC. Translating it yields CASRTSGSYEQYF.

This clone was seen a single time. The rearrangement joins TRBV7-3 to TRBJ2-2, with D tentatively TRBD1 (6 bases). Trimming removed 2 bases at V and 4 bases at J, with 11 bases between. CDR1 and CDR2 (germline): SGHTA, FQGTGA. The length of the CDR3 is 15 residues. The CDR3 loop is CASSLLKDSTGELFF. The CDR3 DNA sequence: TGTGCCAGCAGCTTACTTAAGGACAGCACCGGGGAGCTGTTTTTT.

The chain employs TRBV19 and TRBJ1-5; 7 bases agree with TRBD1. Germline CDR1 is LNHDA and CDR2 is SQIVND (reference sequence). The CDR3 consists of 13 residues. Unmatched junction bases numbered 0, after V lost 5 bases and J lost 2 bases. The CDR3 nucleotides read TGTGCCAGTAGTGACAGGGGCAATCAGCCCCAGCATTTT. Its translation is CASSDRGNQPQHF.